A selection of T cell receptor beta chains follows, all from one sample in a study of T cell responses to AZD1222 COVID-19 vaccine. Using immunoSEQ multiplex PCR, the repertoire was profiled, and TCRdb retains in-frame clones only, with some absent. Of approximately 140,000 clones detected, 88% appear once; the ten largest clones hold more than 12%. The source was peripheral blood, collected on day 0 of AZD1222 vaccination. The receptors originated from an adult in good health. The CDR3 runs from the conserved cysteine through the conserved F or W. A D gene is named only where the DNA matches it firmly. Part of the rows lack a size; the others show once, few, many or a class for expanded clones.

D gene	clone size	J gene	V gene	CDR3 DNA	CDR3 protein
-	-	TRBJ2-2	TRBV18	TGTGCCAGCTCACCTTACTCGACACGGGGGAACGGGGAGCTGTTTTTT	CASSPYSTRGNGELFF
TRBD1	-	TRBJ1-2	TRBV7-6	TGTGCCAGCAGCAAGGACAGGGGTGGCTATGGCTACACCTTC	CASSKDRGGYGYTF
-	-	TRBJ2-1	TRBV28	TGTGCCAGCAGTTTACGACCCCCGGTCAATGAGCAGTTCTTC	CASSLRPPVNEQFF
-	-	TRBJ1-1	TRBV6-5	TGTGCCAGCAGACCCCACAGACAAATGAACACTGAAGCTTTCTTT	CASRPHRQMNTEAFF
-	-	TRBJ1-1	TRBV6-6	TGTGCCAGCGGGGACATCGGGTATAGCACTGAAGCTTTCTTT	CASGDIGYSTEAFF
TRBD2	-	TRBJ2-7	TRBV28	TGTGCCAGCAGACCAGCGGGGGGGAAGTCCTACGAGCAGTACTTC	CASRPAGGKSYEQYF
-	-	TRBJ1-2	TRBV29-1	TGCAGCGTTGAAGAGGACAGCTATTCGAATGGCTACACCTTC	CSVEEDSYSNGYTF
-	-	TRBJ1-1	TRBV5-5	TGTGCCAGCAGCAAAGATACAGGCGCAACTGAAGCTTTCTTT	CASSKDTGATEAFF
-	-	TRBJ1-2	TRBV2	TGTGCCAGCAGCCTAGAGGGTCGGGGCGGCTACACCTTC	CASSLEGRGGYTF
TRBD1	-	TRBJ1-2	TRBV7-2	TGTGCCAGCAGCCCCGGGACAGGGGTTAACTATGGCTACACCTTC	CASSPGTGVNYGYTF
-	-	TRBJ1-4	TRBV28	TGTGCCAGCAAGACGGCGCAAATAACTAATGAAAAACTGTTTTTT	CASKTAQITNEKLFF
-	few	TRBJ1-5	TRBV9	TGTGCCAGCAGCGTAGCGGGCTACCCAAACGAGCCCCAGCATTTT	CASSVAGYPNEPQHF
-	-	TRBJ1-2	TRBV2	TGTGCCAGCAGTGTGCTGGGGGCGGGGGATGGCTACACCTTC	CASSVLGAGDGYTF
-	-	TRBJ1-2	TRBV2	TGTGCCAGCAGTGACGAAGTTTGGGGGCAGGATGGCTACACCTTC	CASSDEVWGQDGYTF
-	-	TRBJ2-3	TRBV5-5	TGTGCCAGCACCGCTGTAAGAGGGAGGGGGCTCGCAGATACGCAGTATTTT	CASTAVRGRGLADTQYF
-	-	TRBJ2-5	TRBV7-6	TGTGCCAGCAGCTTACAAGAGACCCAGTACTTC	CASSLQETQYF
TRBD1	once	TRBJ1-2	TRBV19	TGTGCCAGTAGCACGACAGGGGGCAGCTATGGCTACACCTTC	CASSTTGGSYGYTF
-	-	TRBJ1-2	TRBV3-1/TRBV3-2	TGTGCCAGCAGCCAAGGGACACCACAGGTTAACTATGGCTACACCTTC	CASSQGTPQVNYGYTF
-	-	TRBJ1-5	TRBV2	TGTGCCAGCAGTGAAGGGACTCAGGGACAGCCCCAGCATTTT	CASSEGTQGQPQHF
-	-	TRBJ1-3	TRBV5-1	TGCGCCAGCAGCTTGGATACGGCTACGGGAAACACCATATATTTT	CASSLDTATGNTIYF
-	few	TRBJ1-5	TRBV5-5	TGTGCCAGCAGTACAGGGACCTATAGCAATCAGCCCCAGCATTTT	CASSTGTYSNQPQHF
-	-	TRBJ1-1	TRBV4-1	TGCGCCAGCAGCCGTCAGGGGAGCACTGAAGCTTTCTTT	CASSRQGSTEAFF
TRBD1	-	TRBJ1-6	TRBV5-3	TGTGCCAGAAGCCAGGACAGGAATTCACCCCTCCACTTT	CARSQDRNSPLHF
-	-	TRBJ1-1	TRBV3-1/TRBV3-2	TGTGCCAGCAGTCGAGAGGGGGAGAAGAACACTGAAGCTTTCTTT	CASSREGEKNTEAFF
-	-	TRBJ2-3	TRBV27	TGTGCCAGCATCGACCGGGGGAGGGATACGCAGTATTTT	CASIDRGRDTQYF
-	-	TRBJ2-6	TRBV27	TGTGCCAGCAGTTTCAGGGGAACTATCTCTGGGGCCAACGTCCTGACTTTC	CASSFRGTISGANVLTF
-	-	TRBJ2-7	TRBV7-2	TGTGCCAGCAGCTTTCAGGGGTACGACGAGCAGTACTTC	CASSFQGYDEQYF
-	-	TRBJ1-2	TRBV5-4	TGTGCCAGCACCCCACAGGGACGGTCACCGGGGTATGGCTACACCTTC	CASTPQGRSPGYGYTF
-	-	TRBJ1-4	TRBV30	TGTGCCTGGGCCCTTGGATCAACTAATGAAAAACTGTTTTTT	CAWALGSTNEKLFF
-	-	TRBJ1-3	TRBV29-1	TGCAGCGTTGTGCAACCTGGAAACACCATATATTTT	CSVVQPGNTIYF
-	-	TRBJ1-1	TRBV23-1	TGCGCCAGCAGTCAACCCAGCTTGAACACTGAAGCTTTCTTT	CASSQPSLNTEAFF
TRBD1	-	TRBJ1-2	TRBV2	TGTGCCAGCAGCGTCGGACAGGGGGCCTTCGGCTACACCTTC	CASSVGQGAFGYTF
TRBD2	-	TRBJ2-2	TRBV19	TGTGCCAGTAGGAGCGGGGGGAACACCGGGGAGCTGTTTTTT	CASRSGGNTGELFF
-	-	TRBJ2-1	TRBV6-4	TGTGCCAGCAGTGAGCTGGGGGGGCAGAATGAGCAGTTCTTC	CASSELGGQNEQFF
TRBD1	-	TRBJ1-4	TRBV19	TGTGCCAGTAGGAACCCGGACAGGGTGTTCGAAAAACTGTTTTTT	CASRNPDRVFEKLFF
-	-	TRBJ2-1	TRBV13	TGTGCCAGCAGCTTAGGCACGCTATTTTACAATGAGCAGTTCTTC	CASSLGTLFYNEQFF
-	-	TRBJ2-7	TRBV4-1	TGCGCCAGCAGCCACCCCCCTAAGAGCAGGGAAGACGAGCAGTACTTC	CASSHPPKSREDEQYF
-	-	TRBJ1-1	TRBV7-2	TGTGCCAGCAGCCCCGTGCGGACGGGGAACACTGAAGCTTTCTTT	CASSPVRTGNTEAFF
-	-	TRBJ1-5	TRBV19	TGTGCCAGTAGTATCCCGAATCAGCCCCAGCATTTT	CASSIPNQPQHF
TRBD1	-	TRBJ1-4	TRBV5-8	TGTGCCAGCAGCTTTGCAGGGGGCCGGGAAAAACTGTTTTTT	CASSFAGGREKLFF
TRBD1	once	TRBJ1-2	TRBV3-1/TRBV3-2	TGTGCCAGCAGCCAAGATCGGGGGACAGCGGCCCTCTATGGCTACACCTTC	CASSQDRGTAALYGYTF
TRBD1	-	TRBJ1-3	TRBV28	TGTGCCAGCAGTTTGGGGACAGGGTACTCTGGAAACACCATATATTTT	CASSLGTGYSGNTIYF
-	-	TRBJ1-1	TRBV19	TGTGCCAGTAGTATCTCCAGGGTCATGAACACTGAAGCTTTCTTT	CASSISRVMNTEAFF
-	-	TRBJ2-5	TRBV19	TGTGCCAGTAGTAGGGCGGGGACAGAGACCCAGTACTTC	CASSRAGTETQYF
TRBD1	-	TRBJ1-1	TRBV28	TGTGCCAGCGGAACCAATACAGGGGCGGGGGTAGCTTTCTTT	CASGTNTGAGVAFF
TRBD1	-	TRBJ2-1	TRBV2	TGTGCCAGCAGAATAACAGGGGGCTCGGTTGAGCAGTTCTTC	CASRITGGSVEQFF
TRBD1	-	TRBJ1-4	TRBV15	TGTGCCACCAGTTGGGGACAGGGTAATGAAAAACTGTTTTTT	CATSWGQGNEKLFF
-	-	TRBJ2-3	TRBV11-3	TGTGCCAGCAGCTTAGGGGTGGGAGATACGCAGTATTTT	CASSLGVGDTQYF
TRBD1	-	TRBJ1-6	TRBV9	TGTGCCAGCAGCGGACAGGGGTCTAATTCACCCCTCCACTTT	CASSGQGSNSPLHF
TRBD1	-	TRBJ2-3	TRBV7-3	TGTGCCAGCAGCAAACAGGGGGCTAGCACAGATACGCAGTATTTT	CASSKQGASTDTQYF
-	-	TRBJ1-2	TRBV7-3	TGTGCCAGCAGCTCCTCGGGCCAGGGCTATGGCTACACCTTC	CASSSSGQGYGYTF
-	-	TRBJ2-1	TRBV9	TGTGCCAGCAGCGTAGGCTCCTACAATGAGCAGTTCTTC	CASSVGSYNEQFF
TRBD1	-	TRBJ1-3	TRBV19	TGTGCCAGCAGGGCCGGGACAGGGGGAATTAGCTCTGGAAACACCATATATTTT	CASRAGTGGISSGNTIYF
TRBD1	-	TRBJ1-3	TRBV7-2	TGTGCCAGCAGTTTCACCGCGACAGGGGGCGGGAACACCATATATTTT	CASSFTATGGGNTIYF
TRBD1	-	TRBJ1-1	TRBV10-3	TGTGCCATCAGTGATCGACAGGGAAACACTGAAGCTTTCTTT	CAISDRQGNTEAFF